Below are 10 T cell receptor beta chains sequenced from a single sample in a study of T cell responses to AZD1222 COVID-19 vaccine. Method: immunoSEQ multiplex PCR; TCRdb's copy keeps in-frame clones and lacks some. The sample records 150,000 or so clones, roughly 94% being singletons. The sequencing used peripheral blood, collected on day 0 of AZD1222 vaccination. Receptors were obtained from an adult in good health.

The V call is TRBV20-1, the J call TRBJ1-1; the D is unclear. CDR3 length: 14 residues. Per germline, CDR1 DFQATT and CDR2 SNEGSKA (reference sequence). The V end lost 3 bases, the J end lost 4 bases, and 15 bases lay between the germline ends. The CDR3: CSASAGPKSTEAFF. CDR3 in DNA: TGCAGTGCTAGTGCTGGACCCAAGAGCACTGAAGCTTTCTTT.

Written as DNA, the CDR3 is TGTGCCAGCAGTCGGACACGGAGTAATGAAAAACTGTTTTTT. Its protein product is CASSRTRSNEKLFF. The V call is TRBV6-5, the J call TRBJ1-4; D may be TRBD1 (5 bases). The CDR3 loop spans 14 amino acids. Germline V gives CDR1 MNHEY, CDR2 SVGAGI. V shed 5 bases and J shed 4 bases, with 11 bases lying between them.

V is TRBV7-2 and J is TRBJ1-5; D uncertain. The CDR3 contains 13 residues. In germline, CDR1 is SGHTA, CDR2 FQGNSA. V shed 8 bases and J shed 0 bases, with 8 bases lying between them. The CDR3 sequence is CASGRYSNQPQHF. CDR3 in DNA: TGTGCCAGCGGGCGTTATAGCAATCAGCCCCAGCATTTT.

V is TRBV4-3 and J is TRBJ1-6; D not certain. Germline V gives CDR1 LGHNA, CDR2 YSLEER. Trimming shortened V by 6 bases and J by 5 bases, and 17 bases separated the two germline ends. The CDR3 has 16 residues. CDR3 protein: CASSKTSGRDNSPLHF. The CDR3 DNA reads as TGCGCCAGCAGTAAGACATCCGGGAGAGATAATTCACCCCTCCACTTT.

The chain is built from TRBV7-2 and TRBJ1-4; D may be TRBD1 (6 bases). The CDR3 extends over 15 amino acids. The V and J ends lost 0 bases and 3 bases respectively, with 8 bases between them. Germline CDR1 is SGHTA and CDR2 is FQGNSA. CDR3 sequence reads: CASSLAGGPNEKLFF. DNA for the CDR3: TGTGCCAGCAGCTTAGCAGGGGGACCTAATGAAAAACTGTTTTTT.

The chain employs TRBV19 and TRBJ2-5; TRBD2 matches at 9 bases. Germline assignment: CDR1 LNHDA and CDR2 SQIVND (reference sequence). CDR3 length equals 15 residues. The junction had 7 bases not matched to a gene; V was cut back by 5 bases and J by 3 bases. CDR3 loop: CASSSFLAGKETQYF. The CDR3 bases are TGTGCCAGTAGTTCCTTTCTAGCGGGGAAAGAGACCCAGTACTTC.

This clone was detected only once. This chain connects TRBV15 to TRBJ1-2; a possible D gene is TRBD1 (5 bases). The CDR3 length is 14 residues. V gave up 0 bases and J gave up 7 bases, with 12 bases separating them. The germline V gene encodes CDR1 LNHNV and CDR2 YYDKDF (reference sequence). CDR3 region: CATSRDRDGSGYTF. CDR3 nucleotide sequence: TGTGCCACCAGCAGAGACAGGGATGGGTCTGGCTACACCTTC.

The gene calls are TRBV7-2 and TRBJ1-4, with D unresolved. The length of the CDR3 is 14 residues. The V end was cut by 6 bases, the J end by 8 bases, with 16 bases between. Germline V CDR1 and CDR2: SGHTA, FQGNSA. Written as DNA, the CDR3 is TGTGCCAGCAGTCTAGGGAGTAAGGGCGAAAAACTGTTTTTT. This gives the protein CASSLGSKGEKLFF.

The CDR3 protein is CASSPLNYGVNTEAFF. The DNA of the CDR3 is TGCGCCAGCAGCCCCCTAAATTATGGGGTGAACACTGAAGCTTTCTTT. The chain is built from TRBV5-1 and TRBJ1-1; D unresolved. V lost 4 bases to trimming and J lost 0 bases, with 16 bases between them. Germline V gives CDR1 SGHRS, CDR2 YFSETQ. The CDR3 has 16 amino acids.

The rearrangement joins TRBV5-4 to TRBJ2-2, with D hard to call. V lost 1 base and J lost 4, with 8 bases in between. Germline V gene sequence: CDR1 SGHNT, CDR2 YYREEE (reference sequence). The CDR3 is 14 residues long. In nucleotides, the CDR3 is TGTGCCAGCAGCTTGTCAGAGGCCACCGGGGAGCTGTTTTTT. This codes for CASSLSEATGELFF.